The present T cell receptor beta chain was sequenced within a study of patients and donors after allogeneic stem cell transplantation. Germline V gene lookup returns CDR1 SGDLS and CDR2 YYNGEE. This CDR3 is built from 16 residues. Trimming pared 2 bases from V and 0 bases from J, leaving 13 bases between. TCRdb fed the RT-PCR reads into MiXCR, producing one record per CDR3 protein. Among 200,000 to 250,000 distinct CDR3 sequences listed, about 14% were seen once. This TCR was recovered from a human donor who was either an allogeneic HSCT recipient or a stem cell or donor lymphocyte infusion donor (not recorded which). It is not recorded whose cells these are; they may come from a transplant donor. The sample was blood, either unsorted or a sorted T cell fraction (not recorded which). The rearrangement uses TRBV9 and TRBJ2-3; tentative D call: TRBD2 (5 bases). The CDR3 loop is CASSVLAQTSTDTQYF. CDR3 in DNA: TGTGCCAGCAGCGTTTTAGCGCAAACTAGCACAGATACGCAGTATTTT.